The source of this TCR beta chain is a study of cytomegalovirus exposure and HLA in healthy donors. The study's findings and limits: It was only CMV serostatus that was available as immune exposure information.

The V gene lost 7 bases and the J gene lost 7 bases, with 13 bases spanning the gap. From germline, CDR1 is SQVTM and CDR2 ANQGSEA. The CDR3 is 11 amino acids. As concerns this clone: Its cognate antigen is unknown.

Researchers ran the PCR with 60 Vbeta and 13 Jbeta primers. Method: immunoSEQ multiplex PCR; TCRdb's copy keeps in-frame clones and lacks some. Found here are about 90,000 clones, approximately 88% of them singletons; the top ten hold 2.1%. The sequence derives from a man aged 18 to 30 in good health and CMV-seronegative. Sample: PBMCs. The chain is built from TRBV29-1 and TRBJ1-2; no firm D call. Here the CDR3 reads CSAPTTSGYTF. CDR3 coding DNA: TGCAGCGCCCCCACCACAAGTGGCTACACCTTC.